This is a list of T cell receptor beta chains from one sample in a study of T cell changes during pregnancy in multiple sclerosis. Libraries were prepared by immunoSEQ multiplex PCR; TCRdb keeps only in-frame clonotypes and omits some of them. The data hold 59,000 or so clones, with about 93% observed a single time. This specimen consisted of peripheral blood, obtained in the third trimester of pregnancy. These receptors came from a female donor in good health, enrolled as a control in a pregnancy study. CDR3s include the opening cysteine and the closing phenylalanine or tryptophan. Each record gives: CDR3 DNA, CDR3 protein, J gene, D gene, clone size, V gene, CDR3 length. D genes are given only for firm matches. Clone size, where shown, is once, few, many, or a class for clones that have expanded.

CDR3nt: TGTGCCAGCAGTTACTTGCAGGGTCTGACCTACAATGAGCAGTTCTTC
CDR3aa: CASSYLQGLTYNEQFF
j_gene: TRBJ2-1
d_gene: -
abundance: -
v_gene: TRBV6-5
len: 16

CDR3nt: TGTGCCAGCAGCCCTAGCGGGAACTCCTACAATGAGCAGTTCTTC
CDR3aa: CASSPSGNSYNEQFF
j_gene: TRBJ2-1
d_gene: TRBD2
abundance: -
v_gene: TRBV7-2
len: 15

CDR3nt: TGCAGTGCTTTGGGGGCGCATGGCTACACCTTC
CDR3aa: CSALGAHGYTF
j_gene: TRBJ1-2
d_gene: -
abundance: -
v_gene: TRBV20-1
len: 11

CDR3nt: TGTGCCAGCAGCCAAGAGCCTCGCGGGTCCTACAATGAGCAGTTCTTC
CDR3aa: CASSQEPRGSYNEQFF
j_gene: TRBJ2-1
d_gene: -
abundance: -
v_gene: TRBV14
len: 16

CDR3nt: TGTGCCAGCAGCTACCTGACAGGGGGAAGTGATACGCAGTATTTT
CDR3aa: CASSYLTGGSDTQYF
j_gene: TRBJ2-3
d_gene: TRBD1
abundance: -
v_gene: TRBV14
len: 15

CDR3nt: TGTGCCATCAGTGAGTCGGTAGCTAGCAATCAGCCCCAGCATTTT
CDR3aa: CAISESVASNQPQHF
j_gene: TRBJ1-5
d_gene: -
abundance: -
v_gene: TRBV10-3
len: 15

CDR3nt: TGTGCTAGTGGTCTTGGGACTAGCGGGTTCTACGAGCAGTACTTC
CDR3aa: CASGLGTSGFYEQYF
j_gene: TRBJ2-7
d_gene: TRBD2
abundance: -
v_gene: TRBV12-5
len: 15

CDR3nt: TGCGCCAGCAGCCCTCGCTCAGGGAACACCGGGGAGCTGTTTTTT
CDR3aa: CASSPRSGNTGELFF
j_gene: TRBJ2-2
d_gene: -
abundance: -
v_gene: TRBV4-3
len: 15

CDR3nt: TGTGCCAGCAGCTCCGACGACTTTAGGACTAGGGGGGTAGAGTTCTTC
CDR3aa: CASSSDDFRTRGVEFF
j_gene: TRBJ2-1
d_gene: -
abundance: -
v_gene: TRBV7-8
len: 16

CDR3nt: TGTGCCAGCAGCCCTCCCCACAGGGGAGATGGCTACACCTTC
CDR3aa: CASSPPHRGDGYTF
j_gene: TRBJ1-2
d_gene: -
abundance: once
v_gene: TRBV21-1
len: 14

CDR3nt: TGTGCCTTACGACCGGGGGTAAACACCGGGGAGCTGTTTTTT
CDR3aa: CALRPGVNTGELFF
j_gene: TRBJ2-2
d_gene: -
abundance: -
v_gene: TRBV30
len: 14

CDR3nt: TGTGCCACCAGCAGTGAAGGGGCGGACTATGGCTACACCTTC
CDR3aa: CATSSEGADYGYTF
j_gene: TRBJ1-2
d_gene: -
abundance: -
v_gene: TRBV15
len: 14

CDR3nt: TGTGCCAGCAGTTACGACAGGGGATCGGATCTTGCTTTCTTT
CDR3aa: CASSYDRGSDLAFF
j_gene: TRBJ1-1
d_gene: TRBD1
abundance: -
v_gene: TRBV27
len: 14

CDR3nt: TGCAGCGTTGGGGATGGGACAGGGGAGACCCAGTACTTC
CDR3aa: CSVGDGTGETQYF
j_gene: TRBJ2-5
d_gene: TRBD1
abundance: -
v_gene: TRBV29-1
len: 13

CDR3nt: TGTGCCAGCAGCTCCACGGGGGGTGACTATGGCTACACCTTC
CDR3aa: CASSSTGGDYGYTF
j_gene: TRBJ1-2
d_gene: -
abundance: -
v_gene: TRBV7-2
len: 14

CDR3nt: TGTGCCAGCAGTCACTTACAGGGCATGAACACTGAAGCTTTCTTT
CDR3aa: CASSHLQGMNTEAFF
j_gene: TRBJ1-1
d_gene: -
abundance: -
v_gene: TRBV6-6
len: 15

CDR3nt: TGTGCCAGCAGCGTAGCGTCAGGGTATCACACTGAAGCTTTCTTT
CDR3aa: CASSVASGYHTEAFF
j_gene: TRBJ1-1
d_gene: -
abundance: -
v_gene: TRBV9
len: 15

CDR3nt: TGTGCCAGTAGTAAGGGACAGGGAACAGATACGCAGTATTTT
CDR3aa: CASSKGQGTDTQYF
j_gene: TRBJ2-3
d_gene: TRBD1
abundance: -
v_gene: TRBV19
len: 14

CDR3nt: TGCGCCAGCAGGGGGGGAAGGGATGGCTACACCTTC
CDR3aa: CASRGGRDGYTF
j_gene: TRBJ1-2
d_gene: -
abundance: -
v_gene: TRBV4-3
len: 12

CDR3nt: TGTGCCAGCTCACCCTCCCTCCCGGCGAACACCGGGGAGCTGTTTTTT
CDR3aa: CASSPSLPANTGELFF
j_gene: TRBJ2-2
d_gene: -
abundance: -
v_gene: TRBV18
len: 16

CDR3nt: TGTGCCAGCAGCGCCGGACAGGGGGATCTGCCCCAGCATTTT
CDR3aa: CASSAGQGDLPQHF
j_gene: TRBJ1-5
d_gene: TRBD1
abundance: -
v_gene: TRBV7-2
len: 14

CDR3nt: TGTGCCAGCAGTGATCGACAGGGAAGGCAGCCCCAGCATTTT
CDR3aa: CASSDRQGRQPQHF
j_gene: TRBJ1-5
d_gene: TRBD1
abundance: -
v_gene: TRBV6-1
len: 14

CDR3nt: TGTGCCATCAGCCCGACTAGCGGAGATGAGCAGTTCTTC
CDR3aa: CAISPTSGDEQFF
j_gene: TRBJ2-1
d_gene: TRBD2
abundance: -
v_gene: TRBV10-3
len: 13

CDR3nt: TGTGCCAGCAGCGTAGAATGGACAGGGTTTAATGGCTACACCTTC
CDR3aa: CASSVEWTGFNGYTF
j_gene: TRBJ1-2
d_gene: TRBD1
abundance: once
v_gene: TRBV9
len: 15

CDR3nt: TGTGCCAGCAGCGATTCCTTGCGCGGGCAGAGCCTTTGGGAAGCTTTCTTT
CDR3aa: CASSDSLRGQSLWEAFF
j_gene: TRBJ1-1
d_gene: -
abundance: once
v_gene: TRBV7-3
len: 17

CDR3nt: TGTGCCAGCAGCTTTGGGGGAGGGGGGGCCTGGGATACGCAGTATTTT
CDR3aa: CASSFGGGGAWDTQYF
j_gene: TRBJ2-3
d_gene: -
abundance: -
v_gene: TRBV9
len: 16

CDR3nt: TGTGCCAGTCAAGCGGGTAGGGGGGGTCTTTACAATGAGCAGTTCTTC
CDR3aa: CASQAGRGGLYNEQFF
j_gene: TRBJ2-1
d_gene: -
abundance: -
v_gene: TRBV2
len: 16

CDR3nt: TGTGCCAGCAGCTTAACAGGGGGTGGGCAGCCCCAGCATTTT
CDR3aa: CASSLTGGGQPQHF
j_gene: TRBJ1-5
d_gene: TRBD1
abundance: -
v_gene: TRBV7-9
len: 14

CDR3nt: TGTGCCAGTAGTATAGGTCTACAGGGCCACGAGCAGTACTTC
CDR3aa: CASSIGLQGHEQYF
j_gene: TRBJ2-7
d_gene: -
abundance: -
v_gene: TRBV19
len: 14

CDR3nt: TGCGCCAGCAGCGTGGACGGGGGAAACACCATATATTTT
CDR3aa: CASSVDGGNTIYF
j_gene: TRBJ1-3
d_gene: -
abundance: -
v_gene: TRBV5-1
len: 13

CDR3nt: TGTGCCAGCAGCTCTACCGGGAAGCCTATTGATGGCTACACCTTC
CDR3aa: CASSSTGKPIDGYTF
j_gene: TRBJ1-2
d_gene: -
abundance: -
v_gene: TRBV7-9
len: 15

CDR3nt: TGCGCCAGCAGCTTGCATGGGAGGGGGGCAGATACGCAGTATTTT
CDR3aa: CASSLHGRGADTQYF
j_gene: TRBJ2-3
d_gene: -
abundance: -
v_gene: TRBV5-1
len: 15

CDR3nt: TGTGCCAGTAGTATAGCCCCGGGAGCTCCGAACACTGAAGCTTTCTTT
CDR3aa: CASSIAPGAPNTEAFF
j_gene: TRBJ1-1
d_gene: -
abundance: -
v_gene: TRBV19
len: 16

CDR3nt: TGCGCCAGCGGGACAGGACGTTTTGTGGAGACCCAGTACTTC
CDR3aa: CASGTGRFVETQYF
j_gene: TRBJ2-5
d_gene: TRBD1
abundance: -
v_gene: TRBV5-1
len: 14

CDR3nt: TGTGCCAGCAGCTTGGCGACAGATACGCAGTATTTT
CDR3aa: CASSLATDTQYF
j_gene: TRBJ2-3
d_gene: -
abundance: -
v_gene: TRBV5-6
len: 12

CDR3nt: TGTGCCAGCAGGTCCCACAGGGGGCACGCTTTCTTT
CDR3aa: CASRSHRGHAFF
j_gene: TRBJ1-1
d_gene: TRBD1
abundance: -
v_gene: TRBV27
len: 12

CDR3nt: TGCGCCAGCAGCTTGGGTCACAGTAGCACAGATACGCAGTATTTT
CDR3aa: CASSLGHSSTDTQYF
j_gene: TRBJ2-3
d_gene: -
abundance: -
v_gene: TRBV5-1
len: 15

CDR3nt: TGTGCCAGCAGCAAGGCAAACAGGGGGCAAGAGACCCAGTACTTC
CDR3aa: CASSKANRGQETQYF
j_gene: TRBJ2-5
d_gene: -
abundance: -
v_gene: TRBV21-1
len: 15

CDR3nt: TGTGCCAGCAGTTTAGGCAGGGGCAACGAGCAGTACTTC
CDR3aa: CASSLGRGNEQYF
j_gene: TRBJ2-7
d_gene: -
abundance: -
v_gene: TRBV27
len: 13

CDR3nt: TGTGCCAGCAGCTTAACTAGCGGGGACTACGAGCAGTACTTC
CDR3aa: CASSLTSGDYEQYF
j_gene: TRBJ2-7
d_gene: TRBD2
abundance: -
v_gene: TRBV5-5
len: 14

CDR3nt: TGTGCCAGTAGTCCCGGGGGACAGGGCACCTACGAGCAGTACTTC
CDR3aa: CASSPGGQGTYEQYF
j_gene: TRBJ2-7
d_gene: TRBD1
abundance: -
v_gene: TRBV19
len: 15

CDR3nt: TGCGCCAGCAGCTTGGGGCAGGGGGAGGCTGGAAACACCATATATTTT
CDR3aa: CASSLGQGEAGNTIYF
j_gene: TRBJ1-3
d_gene: TRBD1
abundance: once
v_gene: TRBV5-1
len: 16

CDR3nt: TGTGCCAGCAGTTTAGGTACCAGGTCAGTCTATTACAATGAGCAGTTCTTC
CDR3aa: CASSLGTRSVYYNEQFF
j_gene: TRBJ2-1
d_gene: -
abundance: -
v_gene: TRBV27
len: 17

CDR3nt: TGTGCCAGCAGCTGGGCAGGGGGTTCAGATACGCAGTATTTT
CDR3aa: CASSWAGGSDTQYF
j_gene: TRBJ2-3
d_gene: TRBD1
abundance: -
v_gene: TRBV7-2
len: 14

CDR3nt: TGTGCCAGCAGCTTAGCGGGAGGAGGGCCAGATACGCAGTATTTT
CDR3aa: CASSLAGGGPDTQYF
j_gene: TRBJ2-3
d_gene: -
abundance: -
v_gene: TRBV7-9
len: 15

CDR3nt: TGTGCCAGCAGTGACCCCCCGGGTAGCGTTTCCTACGAGCAGTACTTC
CDR3aa: CASSDPPGSVSYEQYF
j_gene: TRBJ2-7
d_gene: -
abundance: -
v_gene: TRBV6-4
len: 16

CDR3nt: TGTGCCAGCAGCTTAAGCGGAAGTCACAATGAGCAGTTCTTC
CDR3aa: CASSLSGSHNEQFF
j_gene: TRBJ2-1
d_gene: -
abundance: -
v_gene: TRBV5-4
len: 14

CDR3nt: TGTGCCATCAGTGACGGAGCAGGGGGCTACACCTTC
CDR3aa: CAISDGAGGYTF
j_gene: TRBJ1-2
d_gene: -
abundance: -
v_gene: TRBV10-3
len: 12

CDR3nt: TGTGCCATCAGTGAGTCGAAGTATAGAAGAAACTATGGCTACACCTTC
CDR3aa: CAISESKYRRNYGYTF
j_gene: TRBJ1-2
d_gene: -
abundance: -
v_gene: TRBV10-3
len: 16

CDR3nt: TGCGCCAGCAGCCCGGGGACAGTTAGCAATCAGCCCCAGCATTTT
CDR3aa: CASSPGTVSNQPQHF
j_gene: TRBJ1-5
d_gene: TRBD1
abundance: -
v_gene: TRBV5-1
len: 15